This T cell receptor beta chain was sequenced in a study of blood T cells in healthy people across ages. Primers used in a second PCR of about 6 to 11 cycles were a sample-barcoded 5' primer and a J-beta primer mix. TCRdb recomputed calls from the 5' RACE reads with MiXCR, one row per CDR3 protein. The data hold 550,000 to 600,000 distinct CDR3 sequences, with approximately 30% observed a single time. The CDR3 sequence is 12 residues long. Germline-derived CDR1 and CDR2 are DFQATT and SNEGSKA (reference sequence). V was clipped by 0 bases and J by 4 bases, with 6 bases between them. V gene TRBV20-1 combines with J gene TRBJ1-2; weak D call: TRBD1 (5 bases). Material: blood. The receptor's source is a woman between 65 and 79 years old in good health. The CDR3 coding sequence is TGCAGTGCTAGAGACGGGGGCTATGGCTACACCTTC. Translated, it gives CSARDGGYGYTF.